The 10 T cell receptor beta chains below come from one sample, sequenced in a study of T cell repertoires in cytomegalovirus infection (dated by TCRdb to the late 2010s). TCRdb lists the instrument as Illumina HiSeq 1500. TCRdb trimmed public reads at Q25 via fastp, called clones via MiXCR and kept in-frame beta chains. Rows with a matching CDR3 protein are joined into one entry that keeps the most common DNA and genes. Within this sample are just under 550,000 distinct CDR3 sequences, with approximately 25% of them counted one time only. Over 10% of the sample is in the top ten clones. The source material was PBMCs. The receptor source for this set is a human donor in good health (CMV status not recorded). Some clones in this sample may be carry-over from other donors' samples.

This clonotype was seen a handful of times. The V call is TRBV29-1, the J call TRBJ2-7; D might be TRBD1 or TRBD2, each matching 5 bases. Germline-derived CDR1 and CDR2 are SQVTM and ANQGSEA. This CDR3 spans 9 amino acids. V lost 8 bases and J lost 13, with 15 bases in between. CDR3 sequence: CSSGAGEYV. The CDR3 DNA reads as TGCAGCTCCGGGGCAGGCGAATACGTC.

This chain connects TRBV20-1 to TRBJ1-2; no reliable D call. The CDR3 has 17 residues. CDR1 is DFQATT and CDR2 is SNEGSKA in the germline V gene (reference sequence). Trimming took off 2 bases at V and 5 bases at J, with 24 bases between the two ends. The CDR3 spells CSARQYDTEQSRYGYTF. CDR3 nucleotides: TGCAGTGCTAGACAATACGACACCGAACAGAGCCGATATGGCTACACCTTC.

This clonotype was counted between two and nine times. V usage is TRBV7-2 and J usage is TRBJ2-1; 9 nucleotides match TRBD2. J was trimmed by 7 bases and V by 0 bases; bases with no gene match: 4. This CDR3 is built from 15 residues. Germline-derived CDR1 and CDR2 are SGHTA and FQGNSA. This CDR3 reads CASSLARGRANEQFF. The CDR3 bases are TGTGCCAGCAGCTTAGCTCGCGGGAGGGCGAATGAGCAGTTCTTC.

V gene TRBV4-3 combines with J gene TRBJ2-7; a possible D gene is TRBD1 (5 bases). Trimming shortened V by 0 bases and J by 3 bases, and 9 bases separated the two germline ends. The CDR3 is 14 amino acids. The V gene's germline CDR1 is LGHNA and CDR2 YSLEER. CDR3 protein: CASSQEQGYYEQYF. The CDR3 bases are TGCGCCAGCAGCCAAGAGCAGGGCTACTACGAGCAGTACTTC.

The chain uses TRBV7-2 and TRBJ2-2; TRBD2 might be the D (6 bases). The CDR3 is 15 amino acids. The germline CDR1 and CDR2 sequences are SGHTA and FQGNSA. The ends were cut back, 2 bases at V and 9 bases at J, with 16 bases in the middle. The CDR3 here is CASSLSASGGRELFF. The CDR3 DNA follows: TGTGCCAGCAGCTTAAGTGCCAGCGGAGGGAGGGAGCTGTTTTTT.

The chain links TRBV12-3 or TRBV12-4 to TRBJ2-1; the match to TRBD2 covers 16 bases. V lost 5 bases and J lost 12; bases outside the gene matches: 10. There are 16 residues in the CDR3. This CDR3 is CASSAGTSGRDPGQFF. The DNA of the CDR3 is TGTGCCAGCAGTGCGGGGACTAGCGGGAGGGATCCCGGGCAGTTCTTC.

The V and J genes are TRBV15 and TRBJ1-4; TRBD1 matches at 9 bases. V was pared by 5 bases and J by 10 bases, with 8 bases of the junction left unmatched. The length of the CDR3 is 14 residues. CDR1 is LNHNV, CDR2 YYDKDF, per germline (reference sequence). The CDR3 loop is CATSVGQGLRKLFF. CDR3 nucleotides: TGTGCCACCAGCGTTGGACAGGGGCTGAGAAAACTGTTTTTT.

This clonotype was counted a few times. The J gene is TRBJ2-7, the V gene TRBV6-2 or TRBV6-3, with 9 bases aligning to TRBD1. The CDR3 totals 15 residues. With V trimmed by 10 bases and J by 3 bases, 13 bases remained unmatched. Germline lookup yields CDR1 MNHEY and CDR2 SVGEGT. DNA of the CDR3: TGTGCCACCGAAAATAATAGACAGGGGGACTACGAGCAGTACTTC. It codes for CATENNRQGDYEQYF.

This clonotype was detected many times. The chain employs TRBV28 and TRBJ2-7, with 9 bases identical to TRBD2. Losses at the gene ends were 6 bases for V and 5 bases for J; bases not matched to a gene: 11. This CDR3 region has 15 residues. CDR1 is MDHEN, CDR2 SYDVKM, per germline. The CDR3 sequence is CASRPGTSTTHEQYF. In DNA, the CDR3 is TGTGCCAGCAGGCCCGGGACTAGCACGACCCACGAGCAGTACTTC.

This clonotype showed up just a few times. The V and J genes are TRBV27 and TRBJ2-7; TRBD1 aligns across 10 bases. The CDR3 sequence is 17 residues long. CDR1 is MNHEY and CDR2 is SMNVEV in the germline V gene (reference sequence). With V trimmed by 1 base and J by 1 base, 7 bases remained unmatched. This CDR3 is CASSLFSGTGVSYEQYF. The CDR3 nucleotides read TGTGCCAGCAGTTTATTCTCCGGGACAGGGGTTTCCTACGAGCAGTACTTC.